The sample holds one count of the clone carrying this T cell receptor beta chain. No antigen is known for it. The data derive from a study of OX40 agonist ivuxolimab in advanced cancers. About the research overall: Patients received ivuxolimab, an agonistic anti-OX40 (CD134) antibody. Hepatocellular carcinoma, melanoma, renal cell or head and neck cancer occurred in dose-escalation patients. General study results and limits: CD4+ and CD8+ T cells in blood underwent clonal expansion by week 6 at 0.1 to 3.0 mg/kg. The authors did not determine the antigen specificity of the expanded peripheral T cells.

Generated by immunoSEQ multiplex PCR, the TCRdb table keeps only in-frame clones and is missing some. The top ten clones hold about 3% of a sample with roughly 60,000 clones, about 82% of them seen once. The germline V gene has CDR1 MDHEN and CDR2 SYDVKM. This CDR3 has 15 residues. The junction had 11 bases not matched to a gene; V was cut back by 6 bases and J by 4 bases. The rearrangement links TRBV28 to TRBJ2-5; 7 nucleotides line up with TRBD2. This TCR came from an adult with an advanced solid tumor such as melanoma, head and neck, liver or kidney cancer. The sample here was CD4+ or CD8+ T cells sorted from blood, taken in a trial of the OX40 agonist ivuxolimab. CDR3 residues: CASSSPGTTLETQYF. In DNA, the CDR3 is TGTGCCAGCAGCTCGCCCGGGACTACACTAGAGACCCAGTACTTC.